This record concerns one T cell receptor (beta chain) sequence. Many counts were recorded for this clonotype. Its antigen has not been determined. No much larger clone exists at a distance of one base, and base qualities are not known. These data come from a study of T cells in Graves' hyperthyroidism and ophthalmopathy (dated by TCRdb to the late 2010s). Background for the entire study: Peripheral blood samples were taken at initial diagnosis, before any treatment was given. The roughly 94 discovery patients were randomly split 7:3 into training and test sets. After blood sampling, hyperthyroidism patients were treated with methimazole at a starting dose of 30 mg daily, and ophthalmopathy patients were treated with high-dose intravenous methylprednisolone. In addition, the study compared T-cell repertoires in thyroid tissue and in blood from a handful of Graves' hyperthyroidism patients. The paper reports TCR Vbeta CDR3 sequencing of 140 or so peripheral blood samples: over 40 ophthalmopathy, fewer than 80 hyperthyroidism and around 17 progressor patients. Prospective prediction of ophthalmopathy was tested in an independent validation cohort consisting of 18 hyperthyroidism patients and approximately 16 patients who later progressed to ophthalmopathy. A discovery cohort of roughly 96 patients, roughly 45 with Graves' ophthalmopathy and more than 55 with stable Graves' hyperthyroidism, was used to find distinguishing TCR V-J signatures. Overall study outcomes, separate from this receptor: In validation, the model predicted progression to ophthalmopathy a median of 6.5 months before onset, with roughly 71% sensitivity and roughly 79% specificity. Ophthalmopathy was separated from stable hyperthyroidism by a 13 V-J signature model, with approximately 89% sensitivity and 81% to 82% specificity obtained in cross-validation and 80%/75% obtained in testing. Blood samples also contained most of the expanded thyroid clonotypes (frequency above 0.001), which suggests that blood repertoires may reflect thyroid immune responses. Sample size was not statistically predetermined, and investigators were not blinded to group allocation.

The TCR beta CDR3 regions were amplified from the RNA transcripts. The TCR CDR3 was subjected to a first round of RT-PCR using the HTBI primer set and the Qiagen OneStep RT-PCR kit. A second multiplex PCR round built the libraries, followed by size selection and purification. Libraries were sequenced paired-end with 100 bp reads on an Illumina HiSeq2000. In the paper's pipeline: Raw data were processed with SOAPnuke, discarding reads with adapters, uncalled bases, mean Phred below 15, or no exact constant-primer or identifier match. High-quality paired reads were merged with COPE v1.2.5, and unique nucleotide sequences were defined as clonotypes. MiTCR v1.1 was used to align the clonotypes against IMGT TRBV, TRBD and TRBJ reference segments. The analysis was restricted to V-J combinations with a frequency above 0.0001, which together covered about 99% of the repertoires. A TCS score was defined as the ratio between F50 (clonal expansion) and ExV (chaos), using BLOSUM62-based TCRdist between CDR3 peptides within each V-J. Welch's t-statistics and random forest reduced 500 to 550 V-J features to 10 to 15, which were used in a naive Bayes classifier (R e1071). The public reads were reanalyzed by TCRdb: fastp trimming at Q25, MiXCR alignment, in-frame beta chains only. CDR3 protein sequences are deduplicated, and each keeps its most common genes and DNA. None of the V and J calls come from the authors' own analysis; TCRdb made them. A total of around 250,000 distinct CDR3 sequences appear in this sample, over 20% of them only once. 35% of the sample rests with the top ten.

From the germline V gene (reference sequence), CDR1 is LNHNV and CDR2 is YYDKDF. The CDR3 numbers 14 residues from cysteine through phenylalanine. Only the CDR3 part of the read is kept: 42 bases, read in frame from the first base. Trimming removed 5 bases from V and 1 base from J; the gene matches leave 3 bases unexplained. Ophthalmopathy patients had moderately to severely active disease, with a Clinical Activity Score of 3 or more, a NOSPECS grade of 4 or more, and a disease duration of less than 3 months. Patients with uncontrolled infections, other autoimmune diseases, pregnancy or lactation were excluded. Diagnoses relied on clinical symptoms, serum thyroxine and TRAb, thyroid ultrasound and orbital computed tomography. Ficoll-Paque density gradient centrifugation was used to isolate PBMCs from about 9 ml of fresh peripheral blood. Trizol reagent was used to extract total RNA, and RNA quality was then checked on an Agilent 2100 Bioanalyzer.

This receptor was taken from a woman in her thirties or forties with Graves' ophthalmopathy. Sequencing was carried out using blood. Here the chain combines TRBV15 and TRBJ2-7; TRBD2 fits 9 bases in the junction. The DNA is as follows: TGTGCCACCAGCGGCGGGAGGGGGTCCTACGAGCAGTACTTC. Translated, it reads CATSGGRGSYEQYF.